Below are 8 T cell receptor beta chains sequenced from a single sample in a study of blood T cell repertoires in COVID-19 (dated by TCRdb to about 2020). Library preparation used the immunoSEQ multiplex PCR assay. As stored in TCRdb, this immuneACCESS dataset retains in-frame rearrangements with V and J assigned. A fraction of the clones does not appear; measured against another copy, unresolved V genes explain less than half of the discrepancy, and the remainder lacks a known reason. The sample yields roughly 90,000 clones; approximately 89% were counted once. The ten most abundant clones make up approximately 2% of the sample. The sample taken for sequencing was peripheral blood. These receptors were collected from a man between 50 and 59 years old with acute or convalescent COVID-19.

The chain has TRBV28 and TRBJ1-2; 9 bases agree with TRBD1. The trim removed 6 bases at V and 4 bases at J, leaving 9 bases unmatched. Germline V gene data show CDR1 as MDHEN and CDR2 as SYDVKM. The CDR3 spans 15 residues. CDR3 region: CASRGQGIDSYGYTF. CDR3 sequence (DNA): TGTGCCAGCAGAGGACAGGGGATAGATAGCTATGGCTACACCTTC.

The chain employs TRBV12-3 or TRBV12-4 and TRBJ1-2, with D hard to call. V gave up 6 bases and J gave up 4 bases, with 9 bases separating them. This CDR3 has 12 residues. CDR3 sequence: CASSLFGYGYTF. CDR3 DNA: TGTGCCAGCAGCCTCTTCGGCTATGGCTACACCTTC.

CDR3 sequence reads: CASSPSGGAADTQYF. The CDR3 DNA reads as TGTGCCAGCAGTCCTAGCGGGGGGGCGGCAGATACGCAGTATTTT. The chain carries TRBV6-5 and TRBJ2-3, with 12 bases lining up with TRBD2. The CDR3 is made up of 15 amino acids. CDR1 and CDR2 from the germline V gene are MNHEY and SVGAGI. Trimming removed 5 bases from V and 4 bases from J; junction bases left unmatched: 4.

This chain uses TRBV12-5 with TRBJ1-1, with 8 bases fitting TRBD1. Per the germline V gene, CDR1 is LGHNT and CDR2 is FRNRAP. The V gene end was trimmed by 6 bases and the J gene end by 8 bases; junction bases not matched to a gene: 14. The CDR3 is 15 residues long. The CDR3: CASGGGTGASREAFF. DNA for the CDR3: TGTGCTAGTGGCGGCGGGACAGGCGCATCAAGGGAAGCTTTCTTT.

The chain joins TRBV18 to TRBJ1-1; TRBD1 matches 10 bases. The V and J ends lost 3 bases and 7 bases, in that order; junction bases with no gene match: 2. The CDR3 consists of 13 residues. The V gene's germline CDR1 is KGHSH and CDR2 LQKENI. In DNA, the CDR3 is TGTGCCAGCTCACCGGGACAGGGGATTGAAGCTTTCTTT. Protein: CASSPGQGIEAFF.

The chain recombines TRBV11-1 with TRBJ2-7, with 9 bases lining up with TRBD1. The ends lost 5 bases at V and 6 bases at J; junction bases unmatched: 5. Germline values: CDR1 SGHAT, CDR2 FQDESV (reference sequence). The CDR3 covers 13 residues. In nucleotides, the CDR3 is TGTGCCAGCAGCAGGACAGGGGTTGGCGAGCAGTACTTC. It is translated as CASSRTGVGEQYF.

This clone appeared once. In DNA form, the CDR3 reads TGTGCCAGCAGGGGGTATGTTGGGGGCGGAGATGGCTACACCTTC. Translation: CASRGYVGGGDGYTF. The chain combines TRBV6-5 with TRBJ1-2, with D perhaps TRBD1 (6 bases). Germline V CDR1 and CDR2: MNHEY, SVGAGI. The V and J ends lost 6 bases and 6 bases respectively, with 20 bases between them. The CDR3 consists of 15 residues.

The rearrangement joins TRBV10-3 to TRBJ1-4; TRBD1 agrees at 10 bases. J was trimmed by 8 bases and V by 9 bases; bases with no gene match: 6. The CDR3 extends over 13 amino acids. Germline V gene data show CDR1 as ENHRY and CDR2 as SYGVKD. In DNA, the CDR3 is TGTGCCATAAAGGGACAGGGGTCGGAAAAACTGTTTTTT. Protein product: CAIKGQGSEKLFF.